Listed here are 18 T cell receptor beta chains from one sample, sequenced in a study of identical twins. TCRdb independently ran MiXCR on the 5' RACE reads; one entry per CDR3 protein. The sample contains 350,000 to 600,000 distinct CDR3 sequences, 11% to 15% of which appear only once. The data also belong to a second study, concerning yellow fever vaccine responses in identical twins.

Sequencing was done on a sample of CD4+ T cells sorted from blood. These receptors all come from a woman younger than 35 in good health.

This clonotype was seen more than once but under ten times. Here the CDR3 reads CASSHLQGSPLHF. The CDR3 nucleotides read TGTGCCAGCAGTCATCTACAGGGTTCACCCCTCCACTTT. V and J are TRBV6-1 and TRBJ1-6, with D possibly matching TRBD1 (6 bases). The ends were cut back, 5 bases at V and 9 bases at J, with 11 bases in the middle. The CDR3 consists of 13 residues. The germline V gene has CDR1 MNHNS and CDR2 SASEGT.

This clonotype was seen a handful of times. J is TRBJ2-7 and V is TRBV29-1, with 9 bases matching TRBD2. This CDR3 is 17 amino acids long. J lost 5 bases, V lost 8 bases, and 22 bases had no gene match. Germline CDR1 reads SQVTM; CDR2 reads ANQGSEA. The CDR3 sequence is CSILRVVSGRPEDEQYF. The CDR3 DNA reads as TGCAGCATTCTTCGGGTTGTAAGCGGGAGGCCAGAGGACGAGCAGTACTTC.

The chain employs TRBV18 and TRBJ2-7, with 10 bases matching TRBD2. V trimming: 5 bases; J trimming: 3 bases; junction bases outside the gene matches: 4. This CDR3 comprises 14 residues. The germline V gene has CDR1 KGHSH and CDR2 LQKENI. CDR3 DNA sequence: TGTGCCAGCTCATCGGGACTAGCGAGCTACGAGCAGTACTTC. The encoded protein is CASSSGLASYEQYF.

The rearrangement uses TRBV9 and TRBJ2-1; TRBD1 matches at 8 bases. CDR1 is SGDLS, CDR2 YYNGEE, per germline. The CDR3 spans 18 residues. Trimming took 0 bases from V and 6 from J; bases not matched to a gene: 14. The DNA for the CDR3 is TGTGCCAGCAGCGTAGAACCGGCAGGGGGCGTTAGTTCCAATGAGCAGTTCTTC. It encodes CASSVEPAGGVSSNEQFF.

V gene TRBV24-1 combines with J gene TRBJ2-5, with TRBD1 as a possible D gene (6 bases). The CDR3 is made up of 15 amino acids. CDR1 and CDR2 (germline): KGHDR, SFDVKD. Trimming cost V 4 bases and J 5 bases, with 16 bases left between them. The CDR3 bases are TGTGCCACCAGTGAGTTCAGGGGTGGCCTGGAGACCCAGTACTTC. Amino acids: CATSEFRGGLETQYF.

CDR3 region: CASSRLAGGGTQYF. The CDR3 DNA reads as TGTGCCAGCAGCCGACTAGCGGGAGGGGGCACGCAGTATTTT. The rearrangement joins TRBV6-1 to TRBJ2-3; TRBD2 agrees at 14 bases. CDR3 size: 14 residues. Unmatched junction bases numbered 5, after V lost 6 bases and J lost 9 bases. Germline values: CDR1 MNHNS, CDR2 SASEGT.

This clonotype has ten or more counts. The chain has TRBV12-3 or TRBV12-4 and TRBJ1-1; D is unresolved. The CDR3 is made up of 13 amino acids. Trimming left V 7 bases short and J 5 bases short, with 14 bases between. CDR3 nucleotide sequence: TGTGCCAGCACCCGACCAGGTGGAACTGAAGCTTTCTTT. Amino acids: CASTRPGGTEAFF.

The table lists this clonotype with many counts. The chain has TRBV2 and TRBJ2-3; 8 bases line up with TRBD2. The V gene's germline CDR1 is SNHLY and CDR2 FYNNEI. The CDR3 totals 14 residues. With 7 bases clipped from V and 1 base from J, the junction kept 4 bases outside the gene matches. CDR3 sequence (DNA): TGTGCCAGCAAGAAGACTAGCGGCACAGATACGCAGTATTTT. This sequence encodes CASKKTSGTDTQYF.

The chain uses TRBV6-1 and TRBJ2-3, with 7 bases identical to TRBD1. The CDR3 loop spans 15 amino acids. V lost 6 bases, J lost 3 bases, and 9 bases stayed unmatched. The V gene's germline CDR1 is MNHNS and CDR2 SASEGT. The CDR3 loop is CASSQGGLGTDTQYF. The CDR3 nucleotides read TGTGCCAGCAGCCAAGGGGGCTTGGGGACAGATACGCAGTATTTT.

The sample holds a few counts of this clonotype. The rearrangement links TRBV20-1 to TRBJ1-2, with 7 bases that match TRBD1. The CDR3 contains 15 residues. The V gene's germline CDR1 is DFQATT and CDR2 SNEGSKA (reference sequence). V shed 4 bases, J shed 2 bases, and the junction held 10 bases outside the gene matches. CDR3 coding DNA: TGCAGTGCTAAAGATAAGGGACAGTCGAACTATGGCTACACCTTC. It translates to CSAKDKGQSNYGYTF.

In its sample, this clonotype was seen many times. The gene calls are TRBV12-3 or TRBV12-4 and TRBJ1-3; no clear D. The V gene lost 1 base and the J gene lost 3 bases, with 4 bases spanning the gap. This CDR3 has 13 residues. The CDR3 is CASSLDFGNTIYF. Here the CDR3 DNA reads TGTGCCAGCAGTTTAGACTTTGGAAACACCATATATTTT.

In this sample, this clonotype turned up a few times. This chain links TRBV27 with TRBJ1-1; D may be TRBD1 (6 bases). The CDR3 sequence is 12 residues long. The germline V gene encodes CDR1 MNHEY and CDR2 SMNVEV (reference sequence). V lost 1 base and J lost 11, with 11 bases in between. The DNA of the CDR3 is TGTGCCAGCAGTTTATTAGGGGGTCGGGCTTTCTTT. It yields the protein CASSLLGGRAFF.

This rearrangement joins TRBV18 to TRBJ2-7, with 7 positions matching TRBD1. Per the germline V gene, CDR1 is KGHSH and CDR2 is LQKENI. The CDR3 is made up of 16 amino acids. The junction had 9 bases not matched to a gene; V was cut back by 2 bases and J by 2 bases. CDR3 sequence reads: CASSPKAGGTTYEQYF. CDR3 nucleotide sequence: TGTGCCAGCTCACCAAAGGCAGGGGGTACCACCTACGAGCAGTACTTC.

The chain is built from TRBV20-1 and TRBJ2-3; D not certain. Trimming pared 1 base from V and 0 bases from J, leaving 11 bases between. This CDR3 spans 15 amino acids. Germline V gives CDR1 DFQATT, CDR2 SNEGSKA (reference sequence). The CDR3 protein is CSARVLTTSTDTQYF. CDR3 DNA: TGCAGTGCTAGAGTACTAACAACTAGCACAGATACGCAGTATTTT.

The rearrangement links TRBV12-3 or TRBV12-4 to TRBJ2-7; D gene uncertain. The V gene lost 5 bases and the J gene lost 4 bases, with 9 bases spanning the gap. The CDR3 totals 12 residues. CDR3 in DNA: TGTGCCAGCAGTACTTGGGGTTACGAGCAGTACTTC. It translates to CASSTWGYEQYF.

This clonotype has more than one count but fewer than ten. The V and J genes are TRBV6-2 or TRBV6-3 and TRBJ2-3, with D possibly TRBD2 on 6 matching bases. The CDR3 runs 15 residues. CDR1 MNHEY and CDR2 SVGEGT come from the germline V gene. Trimming removed 2 bases from V and 0 bases from J, with 9 bases in between. The CDR3 nucleotides are TGTGCCAGCAGTTACCCGGGGACTAGCACAGATACGCAGTATTTT. It specifies CASSYPGTSTDTQYF.

This chain joins TRBV5-1 and TRBJ2-2; 11 nucleotides match TRBD2. The CDR3 has 15 residues. V was pared by 1 base and J by 8 bases, with 4 bases of the junction left unmatched. Germline V gene data show CDR1 as SGHRS and CDR2 as YFSETQ. CDR3 loop: CASSLRLAGSGELFF. As DNA, the CDR3 is TGCGCCAGCAGCTTGAGACTAGCGGGATCGGGGGAGCTGTTTTTT.

This chain links TRBV7-2 with TRBJ2-7; unclear D gene. Trimming took off 1 base at V and 4 bases at J, with 8 bases between the two ends. The germline gives CDR1 SGHTA, CDR2 FQGNSA. The CDR3 length is 13 residues. CDR3 sequence: CASSLETQYEQYF. The CDR3 region has the DNA TGTGCCAGCAGCTTAGAAACACAATACGAGCAGTACTTC.